This record concerns one TCR beta chain sequence. The antigen it recognizes is unknown. It has no much larger one-base neighbor in the sample; base qualities were not kept. Naive CD8 T cell libraries were made from approximately 20,000 to 1,000,000 sorted cells using 10%, 30% or 50% of purified RNA. On a BD FACSAria II, naive CD8 T cells were FACS-sorted as CD8+CD4-CCR7+CD45RA+ and collected into RLT Plus buffer. To test detection sensitivity, Jurkat RNA equivalent to more than eight TCR copies was spiked into samples of about 19,000-1,000,000 naive CD8 T cells. CD8 T cells were enriched with RosetteSep CD8+ T Cell Enrichment Cocktail and Ficoll-Paque, followed by ACK red cell lysis. V is pared back by 3 bases and J by 0 bases, with 15 bases lying between the germline termini. The CDR3 starts with the cysteine, ends with the phenylalanine, and has 16 residues. Kept here is only the CDR3 DNA, which spans 48 bases and is read in frame from base 1. For CDR1 and CDR2, the germline V gene (reference sequence) lists DFQATT and SNEGSKA.

This specimen belongs to a study of molecular identifiers for immune sequencing clone quantification (dated by TCRdb to the late 2010s). In terms of the full investigation: In a replicate experiment, RNA from roughly 20,000 or 100,000 naive CD8 T cells was split into five aliquots, four of which were sequenced. CD8 T cells were used in a methods study to benchmark molecular-identifier clustering-based TCR repertoire sequencing (MIDCIRS) and TCR RNA copy counting. Overall study outcomes, separate from this receptor: Modeling gave about 3.2 recovered TCR RNA copies per cell versus 8 to 10 by digital PCR, implying 25% to 30% capture efficiency. Spiked-in Jurkat TCR RNA (around nine copies' worth), which is not part of the donor repertoire, was contained in the naive libraries. Spiked-in Jurkat TCR RNA equivalent to a single cell was reported to be detectable even among 800,000 to 1,000,000 naive CD8 T cells. In CMV-specific effector cells, over 99% of molecules were held by clones above 20 RNA copies, whereas under 1% of molecules were held by such clones in naive cells. The sizes of highly expanded clones could end up underestimated when identical TCR molecules share a barcode. When barcode sub-clustering was not used, chimeric consensus sequences inflated TCR diversity, with chimeras reaching as high as 47%.

Library prep was done by PCR. The listed sequencing device is Illumina HiSeq 4000. Preparation of bulk TCR libraries followed a previously described approach, with the TCR primers listed in Table S5. Purification of total RNA was performed with the Qiagen AllPrep DNA/RNA kit. Before any analysis, reads coming from multiple sequencing runs of the same library were combined into one pool. Per the original workflow: Reads were retained only if the reads had an exact TCR constant sequence, and the retained reads were trimmed to 150 nt and grouped according to their 12-nt molecular barcodes. Reads inside each barcode group were sub-clustered using a 15% Levenshtein threshold, and a quality-weighted consensus sequence was constructed for each RNA molecule. Non-functional sequences were discarded, and so were lower-count sequences lying one edit away from another sequence. Barcode sub-clusters with fewer than 20% of the maximum read count were removed, based on fitting two negative binomial distributions. TCRdb reprocessing: public reads trimmed at Q25 with fastp, clones called with MiXCR, in-frame beta chains kept. Identical CDR3 protein sequences are pooled into one entry, listed with their most common genes and DNA. TCRdb assigned the V and J calls; the authors' analysis was not used. This sample has over 600,000 distinct CDR3 sequences in its table, and 15% to 20% of those were observed once. The ten top clones hold 0.85% of the sample.

This receptor was identified in a human donor in good health. Some libraries in this study had Jurkat cell RNA spiked in. Recombination connected TRBV20-1 to TRBJ2-1; confidence is insufficient to name the D gene. Sequencing was carried out using naive CD8+ T cells from blood, with Jurkat cell RNA spiked in. What the cell subset or site label conveys for this sample: FACS-sorted CD8+CD4-CCR7+CD45RA+ naive T cells. The base sequence is TGCAGTGCTAGGACACCGGACGTTCTCTCCTACAATGAGCAGTTCTTC. The translation is CSARTPDVLSYNEQFF.